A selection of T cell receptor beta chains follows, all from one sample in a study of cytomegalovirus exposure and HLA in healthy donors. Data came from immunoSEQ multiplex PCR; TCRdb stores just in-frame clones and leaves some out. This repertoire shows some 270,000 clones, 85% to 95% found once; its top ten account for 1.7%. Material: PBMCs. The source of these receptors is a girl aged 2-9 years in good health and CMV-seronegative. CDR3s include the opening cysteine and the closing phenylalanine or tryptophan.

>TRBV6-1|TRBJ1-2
CASSQSRGLTYGYTF
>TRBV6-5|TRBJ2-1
CASTWRREQFF
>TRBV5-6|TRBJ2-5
CASRTSGGEETQYF
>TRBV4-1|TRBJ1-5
CASSQGTELPQHNQPQHF
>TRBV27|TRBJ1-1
CASRMGGGTEAFF
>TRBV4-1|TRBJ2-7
CASSLGLSLREQYF
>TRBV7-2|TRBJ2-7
CASSLVASVTLSYEQYF
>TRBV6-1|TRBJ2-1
CASSEARLAGGYNEQFF
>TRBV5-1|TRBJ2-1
CASSLGGRVIWNEQFF
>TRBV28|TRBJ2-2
CASSLRQGGGELFF
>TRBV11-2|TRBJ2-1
CASSLGVRTDKEQFF
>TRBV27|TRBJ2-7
CATRGTGEKRNYYEQYF
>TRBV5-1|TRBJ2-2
CASSSSEGGSGELFF
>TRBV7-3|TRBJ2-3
CASSPKLRTQADTQYF
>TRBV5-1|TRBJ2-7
CASSPTGERSYEQYF
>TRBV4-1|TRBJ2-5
CASSQVLAGGYQETQYF
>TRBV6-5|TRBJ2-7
CASSYSGGRYEQYF
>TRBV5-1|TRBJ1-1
CASSFPGGRDTEAFF
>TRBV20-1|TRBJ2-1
CSAGKYNEQFF
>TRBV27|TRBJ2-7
CASSLRGLAVYEQYF
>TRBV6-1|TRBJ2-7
CASSEGGRVNSYEQYF
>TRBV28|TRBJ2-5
CASSFRTGKETQYF
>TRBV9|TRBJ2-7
CASSEISRHPGTGVIEQYF
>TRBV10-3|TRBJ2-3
CAISELSGGSTDTQYF
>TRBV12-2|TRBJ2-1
CASRSTGGSYNEQFF
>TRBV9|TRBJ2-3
CASSVARTSADTQYF
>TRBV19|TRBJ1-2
CASSIYARDRTYGYTF
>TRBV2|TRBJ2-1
CASSETPTWASSYNEQFF
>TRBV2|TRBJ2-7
CASSGARVVHEQYF
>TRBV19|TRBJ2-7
CASRTRRAYEQYF
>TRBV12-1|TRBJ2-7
CASSFVTGGRSHEQYF
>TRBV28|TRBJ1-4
CASSKNTGGNEKLFF
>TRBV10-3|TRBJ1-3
CATCPRYFYGNTIYF
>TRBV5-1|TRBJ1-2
CASSLGGQNYGYTF
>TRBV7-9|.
CASSRGTGNEQYF
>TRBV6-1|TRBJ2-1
CASTRQASSYNEQFF
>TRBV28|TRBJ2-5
CASSFVAGQLYQETQYF
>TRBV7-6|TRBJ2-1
CARGLGRSGEQFF
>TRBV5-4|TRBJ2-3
CASSLAGLPDTQYF
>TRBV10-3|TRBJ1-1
CAISDRDTNTEAFF
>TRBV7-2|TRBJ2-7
CASSSALTGIYEQYF
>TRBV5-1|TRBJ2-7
CASRPVGEGQADYEQYF
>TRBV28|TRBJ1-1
CASSSYGQGRTEAFF
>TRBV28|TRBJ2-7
CASSSSRRVTYEQYF